This T cell receptor (beta chain) came from a study of OX40 agonist ivuxolimab in advanced cancers. Per the germline V gene, CDR1 is SGDLS and CDR2 is YYNGEE. This CDR3 has 15 residues. Deletions cut 5 bases from V and 4 bases from J, with 17 bases between. This clone was found a few times. Using immunoSEQ multiplex PCR, the repertoire was profiled, and TCRdb retains in-frame clones only, with some absent. The table records about 95,000 clones, under 85% of them present only once. This sequence originates from an adult with an advanced solid tumor such as melanoma, head and neck, liver or kidney cancer. The chain carries TRBV9 and TRBJ2-3; TRBD2 is a possible D gene (6 bases). The material was CD4+ or CD8+ T cells sorted from blood, obtained in a trial of the OX40 agonist ivuxolimab. This CDR3 is CASSNRDWGADTQYF. CDR3 sequence (DNA): TGTGCCAGCAGTAACCGGGACTGGGGCGCAGATACGCAGTATTTT.